This T cell receptor beta chain was profiled in a study of T cells in women clearing cervical HPV infection. Produced via immunoSEQ multiplex PCR; TCRdb's table is partial and in-frame only. The repertoire table contains 30,000 to 45,000 clones. This CDR3 region has 14 residues. Germline values: CDR1 SGHDT, CDR2 YYEEEE. With V trimmed by 4 bases and J by 3 bases, 6 bases remained unmatched. All donors had a single incident cervical HPV16 infection, not prevalent. In the case of this clone: Its antigen is currently unknown. The CDR3 extends 3 residues past the end of the read, so its final part is completed from the germline J gene.

Overall study findings and caveats: CIN3+ cases had significantly higher TCR richness than controls; evenness did not differ. Cases carried less TRBV6-7 than controls: 0.11% versus 0.16%. It is unknown whether associations predate infection; no effector/memory or HPV-specific sorting.

The genes are TRBV5-6 and TRBJ1-2; TRBD1 matches at 7 bases. The sequenced sample was blood buffy coat. The sequence was collected from a woman aged 18-70 years with a cervical HPV16 infection that either progressed to CIN3+ or cleared (not recorded which). CDR3 bases read: TGTGCCAGCAGCACCCAGGGACAGCACTATGGC. Translation: CASSTQGQHYG. The entire CDR3 is CASSTQGQHYGYTF.